A single T cell receptor (beta chain) is shown here with its context. The antigen is undetermined. The record originates from a study of OX40 agonist ivuxolimab in advanced cancers. Study background: Intravenous ivuxolimab at 0.01 to 10 mg/kg was given to patients every 2 weeks.

Here immunoSEQ multiplex PCR was the method, and the copy in TCRdb shows in-frame clones only, minus some. The repertoire has tens of thousands of clones, 90% to 95% of them found once; the top ten carry roughly an eighth. This CDR3 contains 14 residues. Germline values: CDR1 SGHRS, CDR2 YFSETQ. V lost 0 bases, J lost 6 bases, and 13 bases lay in between. Findings and limits, study-wide: Clonal expansion from baseline to week 6 occurred in both CD4+ and CD8+ T cells.

The sample was CD4+ or CD8+ T cells sorted from blood, taken in a trial of the OX40 agonist ivuxolimab. The receptor was isolated from an adult with an advanced solid tumor such as melanoma, head and neck, liver or kidney cancer. This rearrangement joins TRBV5-1 to TRBJ2-7; D remains unclear. CDR3 DNA sequence: TGCGCCAGCAGCTTGGACCCCGGGCAGCCCGAGCAGTACTTC. Residues: CASSLDPGQPEQYF.